This TCR beta chain was identified in a study of tumor-infiltrating lymphocytes in primary liver carcinoma. Study as a whole: Surgical resection was the treatment these patients received for primary liver carcinoma. Tumor staging was T1-T3 N0M0; sizes spanned roughly 4.2 to 11 cm across.

With approximately 500 ng total RNA as template and a constant-region primer, TCR beta cDNA was made. Employing slightly modified ARM-PCR, three nested multiplex PCR rounds were run, and these gave rise to the TCR beta libraries. Forward primers for TRBV1-TRBV30 and a C-beta reverse primer served the first two PCR rounds, at roughly 10 cycles each. One entry per CDR3 protein results from TCRdb running MiXCR on the multiplex PCR reads. The table lists about 200,000 distinct CDR3 sequences, approximately 64% of them singletons, with roughly 7% in the top ten. Out of unsorted whole blood came the blood RNA, and germline DNA was extracted as well. Worth noting for this clonotype: What it recognizes is unknown.

The junction had 11 bases not matched to a gene; V was cut back by 8 bases and J by 0 bases. The CDR3 length is 17 residues. CDR1 is MNHNS and CDR2 is SASEGT in the germline V gene. Study findings and constraints: Since sampling was bulk and unsorted, CD4+ and CD8+ repertoires were not compared. Relative to tumor region pairs, the tumor-adjacent and tumor-blood pairs showed overlap that was lower.

The receptor was derived from a woman aged 55-70 years with primary liver carcinoma and hepatitis B virus infection. Sequenced input: peripheral blood. This chain uses TRBV6-1 with TRBJ1-3, with TRBD1 identical over 9 bases. CDR3 coding DNA: TGTGCCAGCGGCGACAGGGGGTTTTCCGCCTCTGGAAACACCATATATTTT. This gives the protein CASGDRGFSASGNTIYF.